One sample yielded the 19 T cell receptor beta chains listed below, sequenced in a study of T cells in Graves' hyperthyroidism and ophthalmopathy. Regions amplified from RNA transcripts were the TCR beta CDR3 regions. The primer set for the first-round RT-PCR of the TCR CDR3 was HTBI. One entry per CDR3 protein results from TCRdb running MiXCR on the multiplex PCR reads. This table holds about 250,000 distinct CDR3 sequences, approximately 21% found once. Input material: blood. Every receptor here comes from a man aged 25 to 40 with Graves' ophthalmopathy.

This clonotype was found a few times. The chain has TRBV7-9 and TRBJ2-7; possible D gene TRBD2, 7 bases. Germline CDR1 reads SEHNR; CDR2 reads FQNEAQ (reference sequence). The V end lost 8 bases, the J end lost 0 bases, and 14 bases lay between the germline ends. The CDR3 extends over 14 amino acids. The CDR3 sequence: CASWGGQNSYEQYF. The CDR3 nucleotides are TGTGCCAGCTGGGGGGGACAAAACTCCTACGAGCAGTACTTC.

In this sample, this clonotype turned up a few times. The chain uses TRBV11-3 and TRBJ2-3, with 9 bases lining up with TRBD2. There are 15 residues in the CDR3. Germline lookup yields CDR1 SGHNT and CDR2 YENEEA. The V gene end was trimmed by 0 bases and the J gene end by 4 bases; junction bases not matched to a gene: 2. The CDR3 region has the DNA TGTGCCAGCAGCTTAGAGGGACTAGCAGCAGATACGCAGTATTTT. Translating it yields CASSLEGLAADTQYF.

Many counts were recorded for this clonotype. This sequence joins TRBV9 and TRBJ2-7, with 10 bases aligning to TRBD2. CDR3 length: 16 residues. With V trimmed by 0 bases and J by 5 bases, 8 bases remained unmatched. In germline, CDR1 is SGDLS, CDR2 YYNGEE. CDR3: CASSVGLAGARDEQYF. The CDR3, as DNA: TGTGCCAGCAGCGTAGGGCTAGCGGGAGCCAGGGACGAGCAGTACTTC.

This chain uses TRBV7-9 with TRBJ2-3; D not certain. The CDR3 covers 12 residues. Germline V lookup: CDR1 SEHNR, CDR2 FQNEAQ (reference sequence). V shed 5 bases and J shed 9 bases, with 12 bases lying between them. CDR3 sequence: CASSHILGTQYF. The DNA of the CDR3 is TGTGCCAGCAGCCATATTCTGGGGACGCAGTATTTT.

This clonotype has only a few counts. The chain carries TRBV15 and TRBJ1-3; a weak D match, TRBD1 (5 bases). Germline CDR1 is LNHNV and CDR2 is YYDKDF (reference sequence). The germline V and J ends were trimmed by 8 bases and 0 bases, with 14 bases remaining between them. This CDR3 region has 15 residues. CDR3 nucleotide sequence: TGTGCCACCTTTCCCGACAGAAGCTCTGGAAACACCATATATTTT. Translation gives CATFPDRSSGNTIYF.

The chain recombines TRBV5-1 with TRBJ1-4, with D possibly matching TRBD1 (6 bases). This CDR3 region has 14 residues. Germline-derived CDR1 and CDR2 are SGHRS and YFSETQ. The V and J ends lost 4 bases and 8 bases respectively, with 15 bases between them. In nucleotides, the CDR3 is TGCGCCAGCAGCGACGGGACCCAGGGGGAAAAACTGTTTTTT. Its protein is CASSDGTQGEKLFF.

Many counts were recorded for this clonotype. The rearrangement links TRBV5-1 to TRBJ2-2; D unclear. Trimming took off 1 base at V and 1 base at J, with 8 bases between the two ends. Germline V gene lookup returns CDR1 SGHRS and CDR2 YFSETQ. The CDR3 totals 15 residues. CDR3 region: CASSLMEQNTGELFF. The CDR3 DNA reads as TGCGCCAGCAGCTTGATGGAACAGAACACCGGGGAGCTGTTTTTT.

The V call is TRBV11-1, the J call TRBJ2-3; 7 positions agree with TRBD1. The length of the CDR3 is 12 residues. Germline CDR1 SGHAT, CDR2 FQDESV (reference sequence). V lost 5 bases and J lost 8; bases outside the gene matches: 4. The CDR3: CASSLDRATQYF. The CDR3 DNA reads as TGTGCCAGCAGCCTAGACAGGGCTACGCAGTATTTT.

The chain couples TRBV6-5 to TRBJ2-1; 12 bases are a match to TRBD2. The CDR3 has 18 residues. With V trimmed by 2 bases and J by 0 bases, 5 bases remained unmatched. Germline assignment: CDR1 MNHEY and CDR2 SVGAGI. CDR3 DNA: TGTGCCAGCAGTTACACTAGCGGGAGGCCGAGCTCCTACAATGAGCAGTTCTTC. It codes for CASSYTSGRPSSYNEQFF.

This clonotype was observed at least ten times. The genes are TRBV18 and TRBJ2-1; D may correspond to TRBD1 or TRBD2 (5 bases each). This CDR3 contains 15 residues. The germline gives CDR1 KGHSH, CDR2 LQKENI. Trimming pared 6 bases from V and 7 bases from J, leaving 19 bases between. The CDR3 protein is CASSPVGPLRNEQFF. CDR3 sequence (DNA): TGTGCCAGCTCTCCAGTGGGACCCCTCCGGAATGAGCAGTTCTTC.

V gene TRBV2 combines with J gene TRBJ1-2; D unresolved. Germline lookup yields CDR1 SNHLY and CDR2 FYNNEI. Trimming took off 3 bases at V and 7 bases at J, with 21 bases between the two ends. The CDR3 covers 16 residues. CDR3 DNA: TGTGCCAGCAGTGAGAGTCGTGTGGCGCCATTGGGTGGCTACACCTTC. Translated, it gives CASSESRVAPLGGYTF.

The rearrangement uses TRBV29-1 and TRBJ1-1; a weak D match, TRBD1 (5 bases). Germline V CDR1 and CDR2: SQVTM, ANQGSEA. This CDR3 is 10 amino acids long. V gave up 2 bases and J gave up 10 bases, with 8 bases separating them. In DNA form, the CDR3 reads TGCAGCGTTGAACGGGGGACAGCTTTCTTT. It is translated as CSVERGTAFF. The full variable domain, with the rest looked up from reference TRBV29-1 and TRBJ1-1, is SAVISQKPSRDICQRGTSLTIQCQVDSQVTMMFWYRQQPGQSLTLIATANQGSEATYESGFVIDKFPISRPNLTFSTLTVSNMSPEDSSIYLCSVERGTAFFGQGTRLTVV.

There are a few counts of this clonotype. The V gene is TRBV19, the J gene TRBJ2-7; 9 positions match TRBD1. J was trimmed by 3 bases and V by 5 bases; bases with no gene match: 8. The CDR3 runs to 15 residues. The germline V gene encodes CDR1 LNHDA and CDR2 SQIVND (reference sequence). Here the CDR3 DNA reads TGTGCCAGTAGTGCCTCGGGACAGGGTAGCTACGAGCAGTACTTC. It is translated as CASSASGQGSYEQYF.

At least ten counts were recorded for this clonotype. The CDR3 DNA is TGTGCCAGCAGCAGAATCGTAAACAATGAGCAGTTCTTC. Translating gives CASSRIVNNEQFF. The chain has TRBV11-3 and TRBJ2-1; D is uncertain. Trimming stripped 5 bases from V and 5 bases from J, with 10 bases between. The CDR3 spans 13 residues. From germline, CDR1 is SGHNT and CDR2 YENEEA.

The chain uses TRBV9 and TRBJ2-3; weak D call: TRBD2 (6 bases). Trimming shortened V by 2 bases and J by 2 bases, and 15 bases separated the two germline ends. CDR1 is SGDLS, CDR2 YYNGEE, per germline. The CDR3 is 16 amino acids. In nucleotides, the CDR3 is TGTGCCAGCAGCGTCGTCGGGAGTCTTCCCACAGATACGCAGTATTTT. This encodes CASSVVGSLPTDTQYF. Full variable domain (missing parts from reference TRBV9 and TRBJ2-3): DSGVTQTPKHLITATGQRVTLRCSPRSGDLSVYWYQQSLDQGLQFLIQYYNGEERAKGNILERFSAQQFPDLHSELNLSSLELGDSALYFCASSVVGSLPTDTQYFGPGTRLTVL.

This clonotype has ten or more counts. V gene TRBV12-3 or TRBV12-4 combines with J gene TRBJ2-7; TRBD2 agrees at 7 bases. The CDR3 extends over 17 amino acids. With 3 bases clipped from V and 5 bases from J, the junction kept 16 bases outside the gene matches. Here the CDR3 DNA reads TGTGCCAGCAGTTTGGTTTCGGGGGGATCGGCGCCTCACGAGCAGTACTTC. Its protein is CASSLVSGGSAPHEQYF.

The J gene is TRBJ2-1, the V gene TRBV28; no reliable D call. Trimming took off 1 base at V and 4 bases at J, with 8 bases between the two ends. From germline, CDR1 is MDHEN and CDR2 SYDVKM. The CDR3 spans 14 residues. The CDR3 loop reads CASSLFTMYNEQFF. The CDR3 nucleotides read TGTGCCAGCAGTTTATTTACCATGTACAATGAGCAGTTCTTC. The entire variable domain, with the rest obtained from reference TRBV28 and TRBJ2-1, is as follows: DVKVTQSSRYLVKRTGEKVFLECVQDMDHENMFWYRQDPGLGLRLIYFSYDVKMKEKGDIPEGYSVSREKKERFSLILESASTNQTSMYLCASSLFTMYNEQFFGPGTRLTVL.

This clonotype has at least ten counts. The genes are TRBV30 and TRBJ2-1; 10 bases are shared with TRBD2. Germline V gene lookup returns CDR1 GTSNPN and CDR2 SVGIG (reference sequence). This CDR3 spans 14 amino acids. J gave up 7 bases and V 4 bases, and 7 bases lay outside the gene matches. The CDR3 spells CAWNPGLAPNEQFF. As DNA, the CDR3 is TGTGCCTGGAACCCGGGACTAGCGCCAAATGAGCAGTTCTTC.

The genes are TRBV27 and TRBJ2-6; tentatively, D is TRBD2 (5 bases). CDR1 and CDR2 (germline): MNHEY, SMNVEV (reference sequence). Trimming took off 5 bases at V and 5 bases at J, with 10 bases between the two ends. The CDR3 is made up of 14 amino acids. The CDR3 loop is CASSPGVRANVLTF. The CDR3 DNA reads TGTGCCAGCAGTCCCGGGGTCCGGGCCAACGTCCTGACTTTC.